This T cell receptor beta chain was documented in a study of cytomegalovirus exposure and HLA in healthy donors. Findings and limits, study-wide: Productive rates of about 87% or about 30% were seen for most TCR beta V segments in an earlier analysis.

To note about this clone: Its antigen is as yet unknown.

The primer mix had 60 Vbeta and 13 Jbeta primers. Sequenced by immunoSEQ multiplex PCR; TCRdb stores in-frame clones only, minus some. The sample lists 50,000 to 70,000 clones; more than 65% were seen once. The source material was PBMCs. This TCR was recovered from a man aged 35 to 55 in good health and CMV-seropositive.

CDR3 residues: CASGNERDNEAFF. DNA for the CDR3: TGTGCTAGTGGTAATGAGAGGGACAACGAAGCTTTCTTT. The chain is built from TRBV12-5 and TRBJ1-1; D perhaps matches TRBD1 (6 bases). CDR3 length equals 13 residues. Germline loops: CDR1 LGHNT, CDR2 FRNRAP. V dropped 5 bases and J dropped 8 bases, with 15 bases sitting between them.